This record concerns one TCR beta chain sequence. The CDR3 totals 15 residues. The sample belongs to a study of blood T cell repertoires in COVID-19. TCRdb's copy holds only in-frame clones and misses some; the assay was immunoSEQ multiplex PCR. Here the sample spans 62,000 or so clones, 78% being singletons. While infection was still active, Seattle patients were enrolled and then followed longitudinally. The specimen was peripheral blood. This TCR came from a man between 60 and 75 years old with COVID-19, enrolled during active disease. This rearrangement joins TRBV21-1 to TRBJ1-5; whether TRBD1, the table's D call, matches the DNA was not checked. TRBV21-1 is flagged as a pseudogene. The CDR3: CASSIRTGSNQPQHF. For the CDR3, the DNA is TGTGCCAGCAGCATCCGGACAGGCAGCAATCAGCCCCAGCATTTT.